The rows below give T cell receptor beta chains drawn from one sample of a study of cytomegalovirus exposure and HLA in healthy donors. Produced via immunoSEQ multiplex PCR; TCRdb's table is partial and in-frame only. The repertoire holds over 150,000 clones, with 65% to 85% as singletons. The material sequenced was PBMCs. All receptors derive from a woman between 25 and 40 years old in good health and CMV-seropositive. The CDR3 runs from the conserved cysteine through the conserved F or W. A D gene is named only where the DNA matches it firmly. Part of the rows lack a size; the others show once, few, many or a class for expanded clones.

J gene	D gene	V gene	clone size	CDR3 protein	CDR3 DNA
TRBJ2-7	-	TRBV5-6	-	CASSLGTDEQYF	TGTGCCAGCAGCTTGGGGACTGACGAGCAGTACTTC
TRBJ2-3	-	TRBV5-5	-	CASSLVWGTSTDTQYF	TGTGCCAGCAGCTTGGTTTGGGGGACTAGCACAGATACGCAGTATTTT
TRBJ2-3	-	TRBV7-6	-	CASAHRGGEFTDTQYF	TGTGCCAGCGCTCACCGAGGCGGTGAGTTCACAGATACGCAGTATTTT
TRBJ1-1	-	TRBV21-1	-	CASSYQGALAEAFF	TGTGCCAGCAGCTACCAGGGGGCACTCGCTGAAGCTTTCTTT
TRBJ2-3	TRBD2	TRBV9	-	CASSVLAGAGADTQYF	TGTGCCAGCAGCGTCTTAGCGGGGGCAGGCGCAGATACGCAGTATTTT
TRBJ2-7	-	TRBV7-2	-	CASSLGADGYEQYF	TGTGCCAGCAGCTTGGGGGCGGATGGGTACGAGCAGTACTTC
TRBJ2-7	TRBD1	TRBV5-1	-	CASSTSGTGGDEQYF	TGCGCCAGCAGCACCTCCGGGACAGGGGGTGACGAGCAGTACTTC
TRBJ2-5	TRBD2	TRBV4-3	-	CASSPGGLAGGRGETQYF	TGCGCCAGCAGCCCGGGGGGACTAGCGGGGGGCCGGGGGGAGACCCAGTACTTC
TRBJ1-1	TRBD1	TRBV13	-	CASSSRGATEAFF	TGTGCCAGCAGCTCCAGGGGGGCCACTGAAGCTTTCTTT
TRBJ2-5	TRBD2	TRBV15	-	CATSRGLAEETQYF	TGTGCCACCAGCAGAGGACTAGCTGAAGAGACCCAGTACTTC
TRBJ2-3	TRBD2	TRBV10-3	-	CAIRTSGVVDTQYF	TGTGCCATCAGGACTAGCGGGGTGGTAGATACGCAGTATTTT
TRBJ1-4	-	TRBV15	once	CATSRDGSGEKLFF	TGTGCCACCAGCAGAGATGGGAGCGGTGAAAAACTGTTTTTT
TRBJ1-4	-	TRBV4-2	-	CASSQESGRNEKLFF	TGTGCCAGCAGCCAAGAGTCGGGAAGGAATGAAAAACTGTTTTTT
TRBJ2-4	-	TRBV25-1	-	CASSHSSDRIAKNIQYF	TGTGCCAGCAGTCACTCGTCGGACAGAATAGCCAAAAACATTCAGTACTTC
TRBJ2-1	-	TRBV5-6	-	CASSLGRRKEFF	TGTGCCAGCAGCCTGGGACGGCGGAAGGAGTTCTTC
TRBJ2-5	TRBD2	TRBV4-1	once	CASSHGTSGDLETQYF	TGCGCCAGCAGCCACGGGACTAGCGGGGATCTAGAGACCCAGTACTTC
TRBJ2-1	TRBD1	TRBV11-2	-	CASSLARGPFNEQFF	TGTGCCAGCAGCTTAGCGAGGGGGCCCTTTAATGAGCAGTTCTTC
TRBJ2-7	TRBD2	TRBV5-4	once	CASSLVLSGGRPYEQYF	TGTGCCAGCAGCCTGGTTCTTAGCGGGGGACGACCCTACGAGCAGTACTTC
TRBJ1-5	TRBD1	TRBV4-1	-	CASSHDGTANQPQHF	TGCGCCAGCAGCCATGACGGGACAGCTAATCAGCCCCAGCATTTT
TRBJ2-7	TRBD1	TRBV11-2	once	CASNSRLDRGFYEQYF	TGTGCCAGCAATTCCCGGTTGGACAGGGGATTCTACGAGCAGTACTTC
TRBJ2-2	TRBD1	TRBV6-6	once	CASLGQPNTGELFF	TGTGCCAGCCTGGGACAGCCGAACACCGGGGAGCTGTTTTTT
TRBJ2-3	TRBD2	TRBV7-6	-	CASSFLGGVSTDTQYF	TGTGCCAGCAGCTTCCTCGGGGGGGTGAGCACAGATACGCAGTATTTT
TRBJ2-7	-	TRBV25-1	once	CASSGYRSGETYEQYF	TGTGCCAGCAGTGGTTATCGGTCCGGGGAGACCTACGAGCAGTACTTC
TRBJ2-2	TRBD1	TRBV7-2	-	CASSTDRGRITGELFF	TGTGCCAGCAGCACCGACAGGGGGCGCATCACCGGGGAGCTGTTTTTT
TRBJ1-2	-	TRBV10-3	-	CAISESRAPRNGYTF	TGTGCCATCAGTGAGTCCAGGGCCCCGAGGAATGGCTACACCTTC
TRBJ1-5	-	TRBV28	-	CASSRVNQPQHF	TGTGCCAGCAGCAGGGTTAATCAGCCCCAGCATTTT
TRBJ2-3	TRBD2	TRBV7-2	-	CASSPRRGGVRDTQYF	TGTGCCAGCAGCCCCAGGCGCGGGGGGGTACGAGATACGCAGTATTTT
TRBJ2-3	-	TRBV7-9	-	CASSLIGTSTDTQYF	TGTGCCAGCAGCTTAATCGGGACTAGCACAGATACGCAGTATTTT
TRBJ1-2	-	TRBV5-1	-	CASSFTRLLAYGYTF	TGCGCCAGCAGTTTCACTCGGTTACTTGCCTATGGCTACACCTTC
TRBJ2-7	TRBD2	TRBV27	-	CASSAGTRSYEQYF	TGTGCCAGCAGTGCCGGGACTAGATCCTACGAGCAGTACTTC
TRBJ2-7	-	TRBV13	-	CASSRAYEQYF	TGTGCCAGCAGTCGAGCTTACGAGCAGTACTTC
TRBJ2-3	TRBD2	TRBV2	-	CASSERSGTSGTDTQYF	TGTGCCAGCAGTGAACGATCCGGGACTAGCGGCACAGATACGCAGTATTTT
TRBJ2-5	TRBD2	TRBV28	-	CASSPRTSAQETQYF	TGTGCCAGCAGCCCTCGGACTAGCGCGCAAGAGACCCAGTACTTC
TRBJ2-7	TRBD2	TRBV7-9	once	CASAGLAGGPYEQYF	TGTGCCAGCGCCGGACTAGCGGGGGGCCCCTACGAGCAGTACTTC
TRBJ2-7	-	TRBV5-4	-	CASSPRPYEQYF	TGTGCCAGCAGCCCCCGTCCCTACGAGCAGTACTTC
TRBJ1-2	TRBD1	TRBV7-9	-	CASSSNRGEGYTF	TGTGCCAGCAGCTCTAACAGGGGTGAAGGCTACACCTTC
TRBJ1-2	TRBD1	TRBV5-6	-	CASSPGTGYYGYTF	TGTGCCAGCAGCCCCGGGACAGGGTACTATGGCTACACCTTC